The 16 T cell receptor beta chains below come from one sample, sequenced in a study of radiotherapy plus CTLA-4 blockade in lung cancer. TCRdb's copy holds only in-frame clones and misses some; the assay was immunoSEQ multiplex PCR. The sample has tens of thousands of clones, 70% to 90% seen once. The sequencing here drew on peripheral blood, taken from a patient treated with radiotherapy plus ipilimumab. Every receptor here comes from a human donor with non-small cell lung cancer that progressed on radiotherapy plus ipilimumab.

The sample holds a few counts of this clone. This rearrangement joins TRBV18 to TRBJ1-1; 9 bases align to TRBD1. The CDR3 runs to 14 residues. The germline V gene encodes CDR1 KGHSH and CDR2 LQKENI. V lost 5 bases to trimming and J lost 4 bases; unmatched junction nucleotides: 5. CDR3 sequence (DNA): TGTGCCAGCTCATCGGGACAGGGTAGCACTGAAGCTTTCTTT. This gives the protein CASSSGQGSTEAFF.

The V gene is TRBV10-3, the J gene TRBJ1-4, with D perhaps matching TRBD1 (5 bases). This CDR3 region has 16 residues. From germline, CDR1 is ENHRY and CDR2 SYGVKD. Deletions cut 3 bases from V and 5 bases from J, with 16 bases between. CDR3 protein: CAISEPRDGNNEKLFF. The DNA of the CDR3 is TGTGCCATCAGTGAACCCCGGGACGGGAACAATGAAAAACTGTTTTTT.

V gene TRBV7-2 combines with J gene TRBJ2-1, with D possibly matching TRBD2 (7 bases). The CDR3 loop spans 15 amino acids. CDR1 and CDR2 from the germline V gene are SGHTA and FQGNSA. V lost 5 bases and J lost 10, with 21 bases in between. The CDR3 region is CASSQAVGGGREQFF. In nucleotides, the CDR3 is TGTGCCAGCAGCCAAGCAGTGGGGGGGGGCCGAGAGCAGTTCTTC.

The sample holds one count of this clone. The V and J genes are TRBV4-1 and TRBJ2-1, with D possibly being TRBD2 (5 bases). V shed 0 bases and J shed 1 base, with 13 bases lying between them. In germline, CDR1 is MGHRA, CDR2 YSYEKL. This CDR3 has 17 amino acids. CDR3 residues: CASSQDRDSSSYNEQFF. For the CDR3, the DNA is TGCGCCAGCAGCCAAGATCGGGATAGCAGTTCCTACAATGAGCAGTTCTTC.

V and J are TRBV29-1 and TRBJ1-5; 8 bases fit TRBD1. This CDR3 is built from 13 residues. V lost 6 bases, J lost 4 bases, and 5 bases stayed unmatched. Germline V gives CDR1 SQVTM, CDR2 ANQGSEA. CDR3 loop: CSVQGERNQPQHF. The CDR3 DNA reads TGCAGCGTACAGGGGGAGAGGAATCAGCCCCAGCATTTT.

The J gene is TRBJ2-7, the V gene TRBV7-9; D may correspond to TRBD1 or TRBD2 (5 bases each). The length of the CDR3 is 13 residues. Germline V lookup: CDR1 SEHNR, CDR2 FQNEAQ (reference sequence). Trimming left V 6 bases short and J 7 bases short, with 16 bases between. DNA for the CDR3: TGTGCCAGCAGACCACTCGGGGACGGAGAGCAGTACTTC. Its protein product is CASRPLGDGEQYF.

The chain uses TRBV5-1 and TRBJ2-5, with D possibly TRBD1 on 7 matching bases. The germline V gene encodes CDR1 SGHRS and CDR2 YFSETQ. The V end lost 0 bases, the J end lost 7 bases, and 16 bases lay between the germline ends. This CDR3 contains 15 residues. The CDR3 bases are TGCGCCAGCAGCTTGGCACAGGGGATCGGGGGGACCCAGTACTTC. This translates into CASSLAQGIGGTQYF. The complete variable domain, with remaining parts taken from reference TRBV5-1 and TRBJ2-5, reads KAGVTQTPRYLIKTRGQQVTLSCSPISGHRSVSWYQQTPGQGLQFLFEYFSETQRNKGNFPGRFSGRQFSNSRSEMNVSTLELGDSALYLCASSLAQGIGGTQYFGPGTRLLVL.

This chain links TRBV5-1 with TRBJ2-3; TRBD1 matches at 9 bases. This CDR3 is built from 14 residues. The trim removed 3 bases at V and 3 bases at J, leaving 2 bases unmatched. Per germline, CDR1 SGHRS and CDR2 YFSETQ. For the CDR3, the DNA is TGCGCCAGCAGCTCCGGACAGGGGACAGATACGCAGTATTTT. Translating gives CASSSGQGTDTQYF.

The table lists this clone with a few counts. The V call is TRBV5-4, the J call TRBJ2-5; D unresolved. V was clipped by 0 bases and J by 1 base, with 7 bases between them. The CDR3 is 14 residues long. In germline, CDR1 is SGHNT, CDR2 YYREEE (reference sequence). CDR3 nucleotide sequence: TGTGCCAGCAGCTTGGACGGTTTCCAAGAGACCCAGTACTTC. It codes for CASSLDGFQETQYF.

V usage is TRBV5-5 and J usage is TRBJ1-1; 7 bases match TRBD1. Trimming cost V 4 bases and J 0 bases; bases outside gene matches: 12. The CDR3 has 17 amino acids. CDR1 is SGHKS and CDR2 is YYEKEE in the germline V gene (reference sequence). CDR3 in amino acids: CASSLGQAHLMNTEAFF. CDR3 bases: TGTGCCAGCAGCCTTGGACAGGCCCACCTCATGAACACTGAAGCTTTCTTT.

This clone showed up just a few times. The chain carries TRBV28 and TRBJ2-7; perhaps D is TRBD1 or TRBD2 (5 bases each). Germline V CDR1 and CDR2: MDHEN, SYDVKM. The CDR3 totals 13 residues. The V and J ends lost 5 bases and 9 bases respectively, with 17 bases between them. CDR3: CASSPGTYEGQYF. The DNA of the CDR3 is TGTGCCAGCAGTCCAGGGACCTACGAAGGGCAGTACTTC.

This chain's CDR3 is CASSSRTTTYEQYF. The CDR3 nucleotides read TGCGCCAGCAGCTCTCGGACCACAACCTACGAGCAGTACTTC. This sequence joins TRBV4-1 and TRBJ2-7; D call uncertain. This CDR3 is built from 14 residues. Germline values: CDR1 MGHRA, CDR2 YSYEKL. V was shortened by 5 bases and J by 2 bases, with 13 bases between the two germline ends.

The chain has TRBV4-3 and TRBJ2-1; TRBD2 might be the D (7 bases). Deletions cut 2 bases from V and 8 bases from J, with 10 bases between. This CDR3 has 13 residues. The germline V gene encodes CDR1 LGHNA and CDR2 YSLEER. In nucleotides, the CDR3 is TGCGCCAGCAGCCAAAGGGGGGGGGATGAGCAGTTCTTC. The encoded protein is CASSQRGGDEQFF.

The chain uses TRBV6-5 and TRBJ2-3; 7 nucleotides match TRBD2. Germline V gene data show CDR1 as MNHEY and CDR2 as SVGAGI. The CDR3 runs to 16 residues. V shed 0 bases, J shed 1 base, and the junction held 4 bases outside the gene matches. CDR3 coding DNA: TGTGCCAGCAGTTACTCGAGTCGGGGGGGCACAGATACGCAGTATTTT. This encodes CASSYSSRGGTDTQYF.

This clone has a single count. The CDR3 here is CASSPDRNEQFF. The CDR3 coding sequence is TGTGCCAGCAGCCCCGACCGGAATGAGCAGTTCTTC. J is TRBJ2-1 and V is TRBV5-4; D is unclear. Germline CDR1 reads SGHNT; CDR2 reads YYREEE (reference sequence). V dropped 4 bases and J dropped 7 bases, with 9 bases sitting between them. The CDR3 length is 12 residues.

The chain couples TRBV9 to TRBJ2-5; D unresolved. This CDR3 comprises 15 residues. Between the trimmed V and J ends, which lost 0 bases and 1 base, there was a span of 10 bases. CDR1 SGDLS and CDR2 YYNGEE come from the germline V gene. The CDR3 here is CASSVAPRSQETQYF. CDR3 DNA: TGTGCCAGCAGCGTAGCTCCGAGGAGCCAAGAGACCCAGTACTTC.